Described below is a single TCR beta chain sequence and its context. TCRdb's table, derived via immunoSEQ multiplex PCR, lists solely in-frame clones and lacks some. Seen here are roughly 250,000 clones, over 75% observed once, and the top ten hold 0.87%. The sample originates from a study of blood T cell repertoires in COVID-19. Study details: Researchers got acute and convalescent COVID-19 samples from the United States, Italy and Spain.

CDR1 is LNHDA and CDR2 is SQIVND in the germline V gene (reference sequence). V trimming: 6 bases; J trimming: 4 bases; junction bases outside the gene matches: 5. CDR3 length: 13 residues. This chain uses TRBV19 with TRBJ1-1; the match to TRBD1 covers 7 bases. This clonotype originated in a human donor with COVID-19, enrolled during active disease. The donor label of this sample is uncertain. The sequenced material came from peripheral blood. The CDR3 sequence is CASRTGEATEAFF. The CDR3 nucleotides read TGTGCCAGTAGAACAGGGGAGGCCACTGAAGCTTTCTTT. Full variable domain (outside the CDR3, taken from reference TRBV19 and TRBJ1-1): DGGITQSPKYLFRKEGQNVTLSCEQNLNHDAMYWYRQDPGQGLRLIYYSQIVNDFQKGDIAEGYSVSREKKESFPLTVTSAQKNPTAFYLCASRTGEATEAFFGQGTRLTVV.